Below, 5 T cell receptor beta chains from the same sample are listed, as sequenced in a study of OX40 agonist ivuxolimab in advanced cancers. Sequenced by immunoSEQ multiplex PCR; TCRdb stores in-frame clones only, minus some. The sample carries about 46,000 clones, about nine tenths recorded once. The sample here was CD4+ or CD8+ T cells sorted from blood, taken in a trial of the OX40 agonist ivuxolimab. The receptor source for this set is an adult with an advanced solid tumor such as melanoma, head and neck, liver or kidney cancer.

The CDR3: CASSTSRAGSYNEQFF. As DNA, the CDR3 is TGTGCCAGCAGCACCTCAAGGGCGGGGTCGTACAATGAGCAGTTCTTC. This chain uses TRBV7-9 with TRBJ2-1, with D possibly matching TRBD2 (6 bases). Trimming removed 5 bases at V and 4 bases at J, with 18 bases between. The CDR3 length is 16 residues. CDR1 and CDR2 (germline): SEHNR, FQNEAQ (reference sequence).

The rearrangement uses TRBV19 and TRBJ2-3; the match to TRBD2 covers 11 bases. The germline V gene has CDR1 LNHDA and CDR2 SQIVND (reference sequence). With 5 bases clipped from V and 2 bases from J, the junction kept 6 bases outside the gene matches. The CDR3 totals 16 residues. The CDR3 is CASSSRLAGHTDTQYF. The CDR3 DNA sequence: TGTGCCAGTAGTTCAAGACTAGCGGGGCACACAGATACGCAGTATTTT.

The V gene is TRBV13, the J gene TRBJ1-2; 9 positions agree with TRBD1. CDR1 is PRHDT, CDR2 FYEKMQ, per germline (reference sequence). This CDR3 has 16 amino acids. The J segment lost 2 bases and the V segment lost 5 bases, leaving 9 bases of the junction unmatched. The CDR3, as DNA: TGTGCCAGCAGCCTGGGACAGGGAAATCCCAACTATGGCTACACCTTC. Translated: CASSLGQGNPNYGYTF.

The J gene is TRBJ2-3, the V gene TRBV15, with TRBD1 matching 10 bases. The CDR3 is 16 residues long. The V gene end was trimmed by 5 bases and the J gene end by 3 bases; junction bases not matched to a gene: 8. In germline, CDR1 is LNHNV, CDR2 YYDKDF (reference sequence). CDR3 sequence (DNA): TGTGCCACCAGCGAGAGATGGGACAGGGGAACAGATACGCAGTATTTT. It yields the protein CATSERWDRGTDTQYF.

The DNA of the CDR3 is TGTGCCAGCAGCCCCAGCGAGCGGGAGGAAGCCACCTACGAGCAGTACTTC. Its translation: CASSPSEREEATYEQYF. J is TRBJ2-7 and V is TRBV9, with TRBD2 matching over 9 bases. The CDR3 is made up of 17 amino acids. Trimming at V came to 4 bases and at J to 2 bases, leaving 13 bases not matched to a gene. Germline lookup yields CDR1 SGDLS and CDR2 YYNGEE.